This TCR beta chain derives from a study of T cells in Graves' hyperthyroidism and ophthalmopathy. The table lists this clonotype with many counts. Germline V gene sequence: CDR1 MNHEY, CDR2 SVGAGI. This CDR3 is 15 amino acids long. The V and J ends lost 4 bases and 9 bases, in that order; junction bases with no gene match: 12. Amplification of TCR beta CDR3 regions used RNA as the template. RT-PCR in the first round (using the HTBI primer set) targeted the TCR CDR3. Via MiXCR, TCRdb re-called the multiplex PCR reads, giving one row per CDR3 protein. Of about 320,000 distinct CDR3 sequences listed, over 15% were seen once; the top ten hold roughly 31%.

This TCR derives from a man between 25 and 39 years old with Graves' hyperthyroidism. The sequenced sample was blood. The V and J genes are TRBV6-5 and TRBJ2-1; 7 positions agree with TRBD1. This CDR3 is CASSSPGTATGEQFF. The DNA of the CDR3 is TGTGCCAGCAGTTCCCCCGGGACAGCGACCGGTGAGCAGTTCTTC.